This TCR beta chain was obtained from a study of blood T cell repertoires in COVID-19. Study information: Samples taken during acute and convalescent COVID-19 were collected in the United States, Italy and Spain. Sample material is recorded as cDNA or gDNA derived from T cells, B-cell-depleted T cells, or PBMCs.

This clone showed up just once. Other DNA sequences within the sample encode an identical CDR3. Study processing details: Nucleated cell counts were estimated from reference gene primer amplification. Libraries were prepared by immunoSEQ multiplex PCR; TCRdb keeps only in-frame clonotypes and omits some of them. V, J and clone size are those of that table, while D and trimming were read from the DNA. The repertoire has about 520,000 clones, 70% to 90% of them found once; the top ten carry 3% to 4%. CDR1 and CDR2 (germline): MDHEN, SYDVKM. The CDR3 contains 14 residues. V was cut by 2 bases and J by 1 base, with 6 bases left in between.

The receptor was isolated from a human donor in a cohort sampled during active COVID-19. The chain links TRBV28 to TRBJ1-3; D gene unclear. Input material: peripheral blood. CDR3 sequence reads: CASSLRTSGNTIYF. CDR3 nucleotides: TGTGCCAGCAGTTTACGTACATCTGGAAACACCATATATTTT. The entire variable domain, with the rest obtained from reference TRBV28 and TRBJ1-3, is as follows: DVKVTQSSRYLVKRTGEKVFLECVQDMDHENMFWYRQDPGLGLRLIYFSYDVKMKEKGDIPEGYSVSREKKERFSLILESASTNQTSMYLCASSLRTSGNTIYFGEGSWLTVV.